These 22 T cell receptor delta chains came from one sample sequenced in a study of gamma-delta T cells after stem cell transplantation. TCRdb called clones from the RT-PCR reads again using CATT. The data contain 2,200 or so delta-chain clones, approximately 16% of them singletons. Specimen: gamma-delta T cells. The source of these receptors is a human donor. It is not recorded whose cells these are; they may come from a transplant donor. This table probably holds off-target reads from a library built for another chain.

About this clone itself: The germline gene is not matched at one end of the junction; a read error may be the cause. In DNA, the CDR3 is TGTGCCCGTGACACCGTGGATGGGGGATACGGGGCCGGTCACACCGATAAACTCATCTTT. Translation: CARDTVDGGYGAGHTDKLIF. The chain links TRDV2 to TRDJ1; TRDD3 matches at 11 bases. Germline V CDR1 and CDR2: GEAIGNYY, EKD. The CDR3 has 20 amino acids.

To note about this clone: This same CDR3 is encoded by further DNA sequences in the sample. The chain uses TRDV2 and TRDJ1; 10 bases are a match to TRDD3. Losses at the gene ends were 0 bases for V and 2 bases for J; bases not matched to a gene: 8. The CDR3 covers 17 residues. Looked up from germline, CDR1 is GEAIGNYY and CDR2 is EKD. The CDR3 DNA sequence: TGTGCCTGTGACACCGTAGCCGGGGGATACGAAACCGATAAACTCATCTTT. The encoded protein is CACDTVAGGYETDKLIF.

Of note for this clone: At one end the junction does not follow the germline gene, possibly because of a read error. The chain uses TRDV2 and TRDJ1, with TRDD3 matching 9 bases. The germline V gene has CDR1 GEAIGNYY and CDR2 EKD. The CDR3 spans 15 residues. DNA for the CDR3: TGTGCCTGTGACGCGTGGGGGATAAGTGCCGATAGACTCATCTTT. Translating gives CACDAWGISADRLIF.

The rearrangement links TRDV2 to TRDJ1; 7 nucleotides match TRDD3. From germline, CDR1 is GEAIGNYY and CDR2 EKD. Trimming at V came to 3 bases and at J to 4 bases, leaving 10 bases not matched to a gene. The CDR3 consists of 15 residues. The CDR3 DNA sequence: TGTGCCTGTGACGTACTGGGGTCTAAGGACGATAAACTCATCTTT. The encoded protein is CACDVLGSKDDKLIF.

The chain joins TRDV2 to TRDJ1; 11 bases fit TRDD3. Germline-derived CDR1 and CDR2 are GEAIGNYY and EKD. V lost 2 bases to trimming and J lost 0 bases; unmatched junction nucleotides: 16. This CDR3 has 20 amino acids. The CDR3 region is CACDKVLGDKRGRDTDKLIF. CDR3 nucleotide sequence: TGTGCCTGTGACAAAGTACTGGGGGATAAGAGGGGCCGGGACACCGATAAACTCATCTTT.

This clone is labeled as large. The chain is built from TRDV2 and TRDJ1; TRDD3 agrees at 10 bases. The germline gives CDR1 GEAIGNYY, CDR2 EKD. The CDR3 loop spans 19 amino acids. J was trimmed by 2 bases and V by 0 bases; bases with no gene match: 14. CDR3 nucleotide sequence: TGTGCCTGTGACACCGTGTCCGTGCTGGGGGATAGAGGGACCGATAAACTCATCTTT. It specifies CACDTVSVLGDRGTDKLIF.

This clone was counted only a few times. The chain employs TRDV2 and TRDJ1; 9 nucleotides line up with TRDD3. The germline gives CDR1 GEAIGNYY, CDR2 EKD. This CDR3 has 17 residues. Trimming removed 0 bases from V and 0 bases from J; junction bases left unmatched: 7. CDR3 nucleotide sequence: TGTGCCTGTGACACCATTACTGGGGGACTGTACACCGATAAACTCATCTTT. It yields the protein CACDTITGGLYTDKLIF.

This clone appeared a few times. The genes are TRDV2 and TRDJ2; 9 bases align to TRDD3. This CDR3 has 14 amino acids. The J segment lost 5 bases and the V segment lost 0 bases, leaving 0 bases of the junction unmatched. The germline gives CDR1 GEAIGNYY, CDR2 EKD. In nucleotides, the CDR3 is TGTGCCTGTGACACCCTGGGGGATACAGCACAACTCTTCTTT. Protein sequence: CACDTLGDTAQLFF.

This clone was found once. The V and J genes are TRDV2 and TRDJ1; 12 positions agree with TRDD3. Germline CDR1 GEAIGNYY, CDR2 EKD. The CDR3 is made up of 19 amino acids. J gave up 3 bases and V 1 base, and 14 bases lay outside the gene matches. The CDR3 loop reads CACDTVWLGDTPDADKLIF. In DNA form, the CDR3 reads TGTGCCTGTGACACGGTATGGCTGGGGGATACGCCGGACGCCGATAAACTCATCTTT.

By frequency in the sample, this clone is large (0.1 to 1%). The V and J genes are TRDV2 and TRDJ1, with TRDD3 identical over 7 bases. This CDR3 has 16 residues. V lost 2 bases to trimming and J lost 0 bases; unmatched junction nucleotides: 8. Germline CDR1 is GEAIGNYY and CDR2 is EKD. CDR3 amino acids: CACDKLGAANTDKLIF. DNA of the CDR3: TGTGCCTGTGACAAGCTGGGGGCCGCAAACACCGATAAACTCATCTTT.

This clone is large within its sample. V usage is TRDV2 and J usage is TRDJ2, with 13 bases fitting TRDD3. The CDR3 contains 20 residues. CDR1 is GEAIGNYY, CDR2 EKD, per germline. After removal of 0 bases from V and 0 bases from J, the junction contained 9 bases not matched to a gene. CDR3 bases: TGTGCCTGTGACACCGTAGAACTGGGGGATACGCCCTCTTTGACAGCACAACTCTTCTTT. Translating gives CACDTVELGDTPSLTAQLFF.

This clone was seen a few times. The genes are TRDV2 and TRDJ3; 11 nucleotides agree with TRDD3. Germline V lookup: CDR1 GEAIGNYY, CDR2 EKD. V dropped 0 bases and J dropped 1; count of bases not matched to a gene: 10. The CDR3 contains 21 residues. The CDR3 loop reads CACDTAGLGDTRSWDTRQMFF. As DNA, the CDR3 is TGTGCCTGTGACACCGCGGGTCTGGGGGATACAAGGTCCTGGGACACCCGACAGATGTTTTTC.

The V call is TRDV2, the J call TRDJ1; unclear D gene. Trimming left V 0 bases short and J 5 bases short, with 12 bases between. Germline V lookup: CDR1 GEAIGNYY, CDR2 EKD. CDR3 length: 14 residues. Written as DNA, the CDR3 is TGTGCCTGTGACACCGTCGCCCGAAAAGATAAACTCATCTTT. Its protein product is CACDTVARKDKLIF.

This clone was seen more than once but under ten times. The CDR3 region has the DNA TGTGCCTGTGACACCGTAGAGGACTGGGGGATACGTTCGTCCGATAAACTCATCTTT. It translates to CACDTVEDWGIRSSDKLIF. V is TRDV2 and J is TRDJ1; TRDD3 matches at 13 bases. V lost 0 bases and J lost 3; bases outside the gene matches: 12. The CDR3 loop spans 19 amino acids. Germline V lookup: CDR1 GEAIGNYY, CDR2 EKD.

J is TRDJ4 and V is TRDV2; 12 bases align to TRDD3. CDR3 size: 17 residues. Losses at the gene ends were 3 bases for V and 6 bases for J; bases not matched to a gene: 16. Germline V gives CDR1 GEAIGNYY, CDR2 EKD. As DNA, the CDR3 is TGTGCCTGTGACGACGTATCTGGGGGATACGCTAATAAGACCCTGATCTTT. Its translation is CACDDVSGGYANKTLIF.

The chain links TRDV2 to TRDJ1, with a possible D match to TRDD3 (6 bases). This CDR3 region has 23 residues. Trimming shortened V by 0 bases and J by 0 bases, and 34 bases separated the two germline ends. Germline CDR1 reads GEAIGNYY; CDR2 reads EKD. CDR3: CACDTRPHHNTGRYSTYTDKLIF. The CDR3 DNA reads as TGTGCCTGTGACACCCGTCCACATCACAATACTGGGAGATACTCCACGTACACCGATAAACTCATCTTT.

A word on this clone: Distinct nucleotide sequences in the sample also encode this CDR3. The chain joins TRDV2 to TRDJ1; TRDD3 might be the D (6 bases). The CDR3 is 14 residues long. CDR1 is GEAIGNYY and CDR2 is EKD in the germline V gene. Trimming stripped 0 bases from V and 2 bases from J, with 9 bases between. The CDR3 DNA is TGTGCCTGTGACACCGTGGGGGGAACCGATAAACTCATCTTT. Translation gives CACDTVGGTDKLIF.

This clone was counted only a few times. The gene calls are TRDV2 and TRDJ3; possible D gene TRDD3, 5 bases. V was clipped by 4 bases and J by 0 bases, with 18 bases between them. The CDR3 is 19 amino acids. CDR1 is GEAIGNYY and CDR2 is EKD in the germline V gene. DNA of the CDR3: TGTGCCTGTGATCCGATGGAGGGGGCACTCTCCTGGGACACCCGACAGATGTTTTTC. It specifies CACDPMEGALSWDTRQMFF.

This sequence joins TRDV2 and TRDJ1, with 9 bases aligning to TRDD3. Germline V gene lookup returns CDR1 GEAIGNYY and CDR2 EKD. CDR3 length equals 14 residues. The V gene end was trimmed by 0 bases and the J gene end by 7 bases; junction bases not matched to a gene: 5. For the CDR3, the DNA is TGTGCCTGTGACACCATACTGGGGGACCCTAAACTCATCTTT. Its protein product is CACDTILGDPKLIF.

V and J are TRDV2 and TRDJ1, with a possible D match to TRDD2 (5 bases). Germline V gene sequence: CDR1 GEAIGNYY, CDR2 EKD. V was cut by 3 bases and J by 7 bases, with 23 bases left in between. This CDR3 is 16 amino acids long. CDR3 protein: CACDPLFPASRGKLIF. The CDR3 DNA reads TGTGCCTGTGACCCTCTTTTTCCTGCGTCGAGAGGTAAACTCATCTTT.

This clone appeared a few times. The chain joins TRDV2 to TRDJ1; 9 positions match TRDD3. The CDR3 covers 16 residues. J lost 2 bases, V lost 3 bases, and 9 bases had no gene match. Germline CDR1 and CDR2: GEAIGNYY and EKD. The DNA for the CDR3 is TGTGCCTGTGACCCATTACTGGGGGAAGAGACCGATAAACTCATCTTT. Translation: CACDPLLGEETDKLIF.

The chain links TRDV2 to TRDJ1; the D gene is possibly TRDD3 (5 bases). Looked up from germline, CDR1 is GEAIGNYY and CDR2 is EKD. The CDR3 runs to 13 residues. The V and J ends lost 3 bases and 4 bases respectively, with 11 bases between them. Here the CDR3 DNA reads TGTGCCTGTGACTACCTGGGCCTCGATAAACTCATCTTT. This codes for CACDYLGLDKLIF.